This entry lists 12 T cell receptor beta chains sequenced from one sample in a study of radiotherapy plus CTLA-4 blockade in lung cancer. Data came from immunoSEQ multiplex PCR; TCRdb stores just in-frame clones and leaves some out. The data contain tens of thousands of clones, 84% of them seen just once; the ten biggest clones take up more than 4.5%. The material sequenced was peripheral blood, taken from a patient treated with radiotherapy plus ipilimumab. These receptors came from a human donor with non-small cell lung cancer whose response to radiotherapy plus ipilimumab could not be evaluated.

The V gene is TRBV4-1, the J gene TRBJ2-5; a weak D match, TRBD2 (6 bases). Germline V lookup: CDR1 MGHRA, CDR2 YSYEKL. The V end was cut by 4 bases, the J end by 3 bases, with 18 bases between. The CDR3 consists of 16 residues. CDR3 DNA sequence: TGCGCCAGCAGCCCATCGCTAGCTGCGGGGAAAGAGACCCAGTACTTC. Translated, it gives CASSPSLAAGKETQYF.

The chain is built from TRBV27 and TRBJ1-1, with no clear D. V lost 6 bases, J lost 0 bases, and 11 bases lay in between. Germline values: CDR1 MNHEY, CDR2 SMNVEV (reference sequence). The CDR3 contains 14 residues. The CDR3 is CASRPTQLNTEAFF. CDR3 coding DNA: TGTGCCAGCAGGCCTACTCAATTGAACACTGAAGCTTTCTTT.

The chain couples TRBV5-1 to TRBJ1-2; D remains ambiguous. The CDR3 consists of 13 residues. Trimming removed 4 bases at V and 7 bases at J, with 14 bases between. Germline V gene sequence: CDR1 SGHRS, CDR2 YFSETQ. CDR3 sequence (DNA): TGCGCCAGCAGCCTGGGGAGTCCTCCTGGCTACACCTTC. Translation gives CASSLGSPPGYTF.

The rearrangement links TRBV28 to TRBJ2-7; 9 nucleotides agree with TRBD1. The CDR3 length is 15 residues. CDR1 is MDHEN, CDR2 SYDVKM, per germline. Losses at the gene ends were 6 bases for V and 5 bases for J; bases not matched to a gene: 11. This CDR3 is CASSRRRTGVHEQYF. The CDR3 nucleotides read TGTGCCAGCAGCCGTCGGCGGACAGGGGTCCACGAGCAGTACTTC. The variable domain in full, with the rest retrieved from reference TRBV28 and TRBJ2-7, is DVKVTQSSRYLVKRTGEKVFLECVQDMDHENMFWYRQDPGLGLRLIYFSYDVKMKEKGDIPEGYSVSREKKERFSLILESASTNQTSMYLCASSRRRTGVHEQYFGPGTRLTVT.

The gene calls are TRBV29-1 and TRBJ2-5; D gene uncertain. The length of the CDR3 is 14 residues. Germline lookup yields CDR1 SQVTM and CDR2 ANQGSEA. Trimming took 5 bases from V and 1 from J, leaving 14 bases between them. The CDR3 protein is CSVQLPRGQETQYF. For the CDR3, the DNA is TGCAGCGTTCAACTGCCGCGCGGCCAAGAGACCCAGTACTTC.

CDR3 in amino acids: CAWSRGGDTEAFF. CDR3 in DNA: TGTGCCTGGAGTAGAGGGGGCGACACTGAAGCTTTCTTT. The chain employs TRBV30 and TRBJ1-1, with 7 positions matching TRBD1. The CDR3 spans 13 residues. Losses at the gene ends were 2 bases for V and 3 bases for J; bases not matched to a gene: 3. CDR1 and CDR2 (germline): GTSNPN, SVGIG (reference sequence).

V is TRBV4-1 and J is TRBJ1-3; possible D gene TRBD1, 5 bases. Germline CDR1 MGHRA, CDR2 YSYEKL. The CDR3 covers 17 residues. Trimming took off 2 bases at V and 3 bases at J, with 17 bases between the two ends. The CDR3 loop is CASSQPLRTRVGNTIYF. The CDR3, as DNA: TGCGCCAGCAGCCAACCATTACGGACCAGGGTTGGAAACACCATATATTTT.

V usage is TRBV6-5 and J usage is TRBJ2-7; TRBD1 is a possible D gene (5 bases). The CDR3 consists of 12 residues. Germline assignment: CDR1 MNHEY and CDR2 SVGAGI. V was cut by 5 bases and J by 1 base, with 6 bases left in between. CDR3 sequence reads: CASSPGSYEQYF. The CDR3 nucleotides are TGTGCCAGCAGTCCAGGGTCCTACGAGCAGTACTTC.

The chain is built from TRBV29-1 and TRBJ2-3; D may be TRBD2 (5 bases). CDR3 size: 13 residues. Trimming removed 6 bases from V and 1 base from J, with 11 bases in between. Germline V gene lookup returns CDR1 SQVTM and CDR2 ANQGSEA. CDR3 residues: CSVDFLGTDTQYF. CDR3 in DNA: TGCAGCGTGGACTTCCTCGGCACAGATACGCAGTATTTT.

This clone was observed once. V and J are TRBV7-6 and TRBJ2-6; D not resolved. CDR1 and CDR2 from the germline V gene are SGHVS and FNYEAQ. This CDR3 has 15 residues. Trimming shortened V by 2 bases and J by 1 base, and 6 bases separated the two germline ends. Written as DNA, the CDR3 is TGTGCCAGCAGCTTATACGGGTCTGGGGCCAACGTCCTGACTTTC. Encoded protein: CASSLYGSGANVLTF.

This clone is a singleton in its sample. The chain uses TRBV5-1 and TRBJ2-1, with 10 positions matching TRBD2. V dropped 3 bases and J dropped 4; count of bases not matched to a gene: 4. Germline CDR1 and CDR2: SGHRS and YFSETQ. CDR3 length: 15 amino acids. CDR3 region: CASSSSGGDYNEQFF. The CDR3 DNA reads TGCGCCAGCAGCTCTAGCGGGGGAGATTACAATGAGCAGTTCTTC.

This chain uses TRBV6-5 with TRBJ2-7; TRBD2 agrees at 12 bases. V was pared by 6 bases and J by 3 bases, with 3 bases of the junction left unmatched. The V gene's germline CDR1 is MNHEY and CDR2 SVGAGI. The length of the CDR3 is 14 residues. The CDR3 bases are TGTGCCAGCAGACGGACTAGCGGGAACTACGAGCAGTACTTC. Its protein product is CASRRTSGNYEQYF.